This record covers a single T cell receptor (beta chain). This record comes from a study of T cell clonotyping in hematopoietic cell transplantation. Assay: immunoSEQ multiplex PCR; the TCRdb copy retains only in-frame clones and omits some. Of roughly 24,000 clones detected, roughly 84% appear once; the ten largest clones hold 24%. The CDR3 sequence is 15 residues long. The V end lost 5 bases, the J end lost 4 bases, and 15 bases lay between the germline ends. Germline V CDR1 and CDR2: SGHNT, YENEEA. Described time point: recipient sample about 28 days before transplant, after cytoreduction. The sample consisted of peripheral blood mononuclear cells, taken before stem cell transplant. The sequence came from a woman aged 55 to 70 with acute myeloid leukemia. Some clones in this sample may be carry-over from other donors' samples. The chain couples TRBV11-3 to TRBJ1-5; unclear D gene. The CDR3 is CASSPRTELNQPQHF. CDR3 bases: TGTGCCAGCAGCCCTCGGACGGAGTTGAATCAGCCCCAGCATTTT.